This TCR beta chain was sequenced for a study of T cell responses to AZD1222 COVID-19 vaccine. Study-wide results and limits: The donor group comprised mostly white British people and more females; the analysis possibly underestimated clonal diversity.

Notes on this clone: Antigen specificity is unknown.

Generated by immunoSEQ multiplex PCR, the TCRdb table keeps only in-frame clones and is missing some. The sample lists more than 150,000 clones, approximately 92% seen once, with more than 9% in the top ten. The CDR3 is made up of 11 amino acids. Germline V gene data show CDR1 as MNHEY and CDR2 as SVGAGI. The V end lost 6 bases, the J end lost 2 bases, and 3 bases lay between the germline ends. Sequenced material: peripheral blood, taken on day 0 of AZD1222 vaccination. This receptor was obtained from an adult in good health. The V call is TRBV6-5, the J call TRBJ2-3; D is unclear. The CDR3 DNA reads TGTGCCAGCAGCACCACAGATACGCAGTATTTT. Residues: CASSTTDTQYF.